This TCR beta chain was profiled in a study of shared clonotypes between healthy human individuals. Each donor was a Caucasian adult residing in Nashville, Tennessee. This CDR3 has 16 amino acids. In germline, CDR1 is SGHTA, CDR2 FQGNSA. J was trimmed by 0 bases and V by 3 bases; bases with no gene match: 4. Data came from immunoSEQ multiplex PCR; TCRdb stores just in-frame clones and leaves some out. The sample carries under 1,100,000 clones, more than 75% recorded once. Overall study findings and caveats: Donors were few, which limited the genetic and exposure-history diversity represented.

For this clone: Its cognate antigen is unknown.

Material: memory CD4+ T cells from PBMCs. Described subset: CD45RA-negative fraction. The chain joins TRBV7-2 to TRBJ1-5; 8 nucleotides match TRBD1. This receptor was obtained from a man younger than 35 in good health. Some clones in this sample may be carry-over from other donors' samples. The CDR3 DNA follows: TGTGCCAGCAGCTTGCAGGGGGCAATTAGCAATCAGCCCCAGCATTTT. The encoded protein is CASSLQGAISNQPQHF.